This T cell receptor (beta chain) was observed in a study of cytomegalovirus exposure and HLA in healthy donors. This PCR relied on a set of 60 Vbeta primers and 13 Jbeta primers. The repertoire was sequenced with immunoSEQ multiplex PCR; TCRdb's copy has only in-frame clones and lacks some. There are about 40,000 clones in the sample, with 5% to 8% held by the top ten. A word on this clone: Its antigen is unknown.

The ends were cut back, 3 bases at V and 3 bases at J, with 18 bases in the middle. CDR1 is KGHSH and CDR2 is LQKENI in the germline V gene. The CDR3 consists of 17 residues. Findings and limits, study-wide: A later analysis reportedly found that, within productive TCRs, an Asian-associated ancestry cluster had fewer N-insertions than the mean observed across the roughly 670 donors. Information on immune exposure was restricted to one variable (CMV serostatus). In a later analysis, parvovirus B19, influenza, CMV and Epstein-Barr virus appeared linked to several top co-occurrence clusters. Evidence from a later analysis indicated that most CMV-associated TCR beta chains looked HLA-restricted.

The source of this sequence is a man younger than 45 in good health and CMV-seronegative. The chain recombines TRBV18 with TRBJ1-5, with a tentative D call TRBD1 (5 bases). Source material: PBMCs. The CDR3 protein is CASSPSAGGIFNQPQHF. The CDR3 nucleotides are TGTGCCAGCTCACCCTCGGCTGGGGGGATTTTCAATCAGCCCCAGCATTTT. The entire variable domain, with the rest obtained from reference TRBV18 and TRBJ1-5, is as follows: NAGVMQNPRHLVRRRGQEARLRCSPMKGHSHVYWYRQLPEEGLKFMVYLQKENIIDESGMPKERFSAEFPKEGPSILRIQQVVRGDSAAYFCASSPSAGGIFNQPQHFGDGTRLSIL.